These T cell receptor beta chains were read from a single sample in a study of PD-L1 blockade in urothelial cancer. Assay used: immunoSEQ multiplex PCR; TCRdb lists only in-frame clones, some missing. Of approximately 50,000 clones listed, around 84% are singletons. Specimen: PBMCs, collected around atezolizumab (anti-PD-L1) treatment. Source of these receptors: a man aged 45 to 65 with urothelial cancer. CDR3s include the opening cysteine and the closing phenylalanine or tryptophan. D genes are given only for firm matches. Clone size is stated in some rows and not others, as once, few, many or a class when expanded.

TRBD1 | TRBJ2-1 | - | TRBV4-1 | TGCGCCAGCAGCCAAACAGGGGGCTGGAATGAGCAGTTCTTC | CASSQTGGWNEQFF
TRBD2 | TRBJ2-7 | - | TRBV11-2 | TGTGCCAGCAGCTTTACTAGCGGAGCCTACGAGCAGTACTTC | CASSFTSGAYEQYF
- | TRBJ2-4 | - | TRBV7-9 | TGTGCCAGCAGCTTAACTGACAGGTCTCTAGCCAAAAACATTCAGTACTTC | CASSLTDRSLAKNIQYF
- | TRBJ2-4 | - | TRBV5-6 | TGTGCCAGCAGCGTAGGACGGGGACTTAAAAACATTCAGTACTTC | CASSVGRGLKNIQYF
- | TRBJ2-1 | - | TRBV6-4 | TGTGCCAGCAGTGATCAACCACGGGACTACAATGAGCAGTTCTTC | CASSDQPRDYNEQFF
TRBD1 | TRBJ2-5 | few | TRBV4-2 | TGTGCCAGCAGCCGCGACAGGGGGACCCAGTACTTC | CASSRDRGTQYF
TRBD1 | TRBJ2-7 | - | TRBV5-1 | TGCGCCAGCAGCGCGGATTGGACAGGGCAGTACTTC | CASSADWTGQYF
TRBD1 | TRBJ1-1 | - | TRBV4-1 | TGCGCCAGCAGCCAAGATGTCCAGGGGGTCACTGAAGCTTTCTTT | CASSQDVQGVTEAFF
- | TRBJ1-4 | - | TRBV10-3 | TGTGCCATCAGTCCCTCGGGGGCAACTAATGAAAAACTGTTTTTT | CAISPSGATNEKLFF
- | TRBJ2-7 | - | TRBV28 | TGTGCCAGCGCCCAGGGCACCTACGAGCAGTACTTC | CASAQGTYEQYF
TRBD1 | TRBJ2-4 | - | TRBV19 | TGTGCCAGTAAACCCTCATACGGGGACAGGGGTAGACACATTCAGTACTTC | CASKPSYGDRGRHIQYF
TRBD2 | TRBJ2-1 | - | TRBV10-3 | TGTGCCATCGGAGGAGCGGGGGGGCCAGGTGAGCAGTTCTTC | CAIGGAGGPGEQFF
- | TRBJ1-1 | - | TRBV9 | TGTGCCAGCAGCGCCCCTGGGAGGGTCCGACCTGAAGCTTTCTTT | CASSAPGRVRPEAFF
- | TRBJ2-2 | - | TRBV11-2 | TGTGCCAGCAGCTTCCAGCAGGGGAAGGGCGGGGAGCTGTTTTTT | CASSFQQGKGGELFF
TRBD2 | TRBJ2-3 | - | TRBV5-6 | TGTGCCAGCAGCCCAGGGACTAGCTTTAGGACAGATACGCAGTATTTT | CASSPGTSFRTDTQYF
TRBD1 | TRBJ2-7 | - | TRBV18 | TGTGCCAGCTCAGCCGCACAGGGGGACCCCTACGAGCAGTACTTC | CASSAAQGDPYEQYF
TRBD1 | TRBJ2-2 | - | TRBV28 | TGTGCCAGCAGTTCTTGGACAGGGCGGACCGGGGAGCTGTTTTTT | CASSSWTGRTGELFF
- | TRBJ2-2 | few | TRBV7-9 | TGTGCCAGCAGCCGGTCGGGAAACACCGGGGAGCTGTTTTTT | CASSRSGNTGELFF
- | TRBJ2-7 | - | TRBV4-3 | TGCGCCAGCAGCCAAGGGGGGACTGGAATCTACGAGCAGTACTTC | CASSQGGTGIYEQYF
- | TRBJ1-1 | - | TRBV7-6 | TGTGCCAGCAGCTCCTCGGGAATGAACACTGAAGCTTTCTTT | CASSSSGMNTEAFF
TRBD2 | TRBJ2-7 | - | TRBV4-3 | TGCGCCAGCAGCCAAGAGGGGACTAGTAGCGAGCAGTACTTC | CASSQEGTSSEQYF
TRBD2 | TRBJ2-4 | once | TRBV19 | TGTGCCAGTAGTTCAAGGACTAGCGGGTTAAACATTCAGTACTTC | CASSSRTSGLNIQYF
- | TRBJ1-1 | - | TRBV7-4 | TGTGCCAGCAGCTTAGTTCGGGGGGTGAACACTGAAGCTTTCTTT | CASSLVRGVNTEAFF
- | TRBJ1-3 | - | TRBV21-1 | TGTGCCAGCAAAACCGACAGGGTCGTCTCTGGAAACACCATATATTTT | CASKTDRVVSGNTIYF
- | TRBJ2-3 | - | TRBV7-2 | TGTGCCAGCAGCCCCAGGACTCTGGATACGCAGTATTTT | CASSPRTLDTQYF
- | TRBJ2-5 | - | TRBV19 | TGTGCCAGTAACGACGGGAGAATGGGGGAGACCCAGTACTTC | CASNDGRMGETQYF
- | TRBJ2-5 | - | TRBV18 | TGTGCCAGCTCACTGGGTCTCGGGGAAGAGACCCAGTACTTC | CASSLGLGEETQYF
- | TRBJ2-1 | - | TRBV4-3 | TGCGCCAGCAGCCAAGATTTTAGCGGACCCTACAATGAGCAGTTCTTC | CASSQDFSGPYNEQFF
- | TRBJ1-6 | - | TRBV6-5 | TGTGCCAGCCGCCAGGGACAACCCCTTAATTCACCCCTCCACTTT | CASRQGQPLNSPLHF
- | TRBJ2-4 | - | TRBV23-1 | TGCGCCAGCATCACGCCCGGAGCAATCATTCAGTACTTC | CASITPGAIIQYF
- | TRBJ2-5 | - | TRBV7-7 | TGTGCCAGCAGCTTATCAGCCCCGACAGTGGGCTTGCGGCAAGAGACCCAGTACTTC | CASSLSAPTVGLRQETQYF
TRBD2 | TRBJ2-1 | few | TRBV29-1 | TGCAGCGCTGGGCTTCCTGGGACTAGCAGCAGGAATGAGCAGTTCTTC | CSAGLPGTSSRNEQFF
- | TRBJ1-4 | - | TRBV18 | TGTGCCAGCTCACCATTGGTGGACAACCCTTGGGTGGAAAAACTGTTTTTT | CASSPLVDNPWVEKLFF
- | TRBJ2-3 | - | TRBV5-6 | TGTGCCAGCAGCTTGTTAGTGGCAGGATTTTCCGATACGCAGTATTTT | CASSLLVAGFSDTQYF
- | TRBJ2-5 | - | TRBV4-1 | TGCGCCAGCAGCCAAGATATTTGGCAGATTAAGACCCAGTACTTC | CASSQDIWQIKTQYF
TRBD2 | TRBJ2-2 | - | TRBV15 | TGTGCCACCAGCAAAAGACTAGCGGGGGTGGCCGGGGAGCTGTTTTTT | CATSKRLAGVAGELFF
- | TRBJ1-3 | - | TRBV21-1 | TGTGCCAGCAGCAAATATGCGCCGACAGCTGGAAACACCATATATTTT | CASSKYAPTAGNTIYF
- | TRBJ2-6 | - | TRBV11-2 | TGTGCCAGCACCTGGGGGGGGGCCGGGGCCAACGTCCTGACTTTC | CASTWGGAGANVLTF
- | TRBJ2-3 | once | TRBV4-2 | TGTGCCAGCAGCCAAGAGGACTCGAAGGCAGGTACGCAGTATTTT | CASSQEDSKAGTQYF
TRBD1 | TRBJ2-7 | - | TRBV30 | TGTGCCTGGGCCGGGACAGCATACGAGCAGTACTTC | CAWAGTAYEQYF
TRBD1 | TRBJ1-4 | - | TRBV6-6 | TGTGCCAGCAGCTCCCCGACAGGGAGGGAAAAACTGTTTTTT | CASSSPTGREKLFF
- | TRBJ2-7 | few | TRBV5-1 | TGCGCCAGCAGCTTGCTTGGGCATACCTACGAGCAGTACTTC | CASSLLGHTYEQYF
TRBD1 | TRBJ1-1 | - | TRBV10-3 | TGTGCCATCAGTTCGGGACAGAAAAACACTGAAGCTTTCTTT | CAISSGQKNTEAFF
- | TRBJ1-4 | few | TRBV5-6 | TGTGCCAGCAGCTTTGGAAGACGGGCAACTAATGAAAAACTGTTTTTT | CASSFGRRATNEKLFF
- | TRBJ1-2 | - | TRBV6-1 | TGTGCCAGCCTTACTCGATATGGCTACACCTTC | CASLTRYGYTF
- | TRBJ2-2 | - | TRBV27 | TGTGCCAGCACCCTTTTGCCGGGAGTTCGCGGGGAGCTGTTTTTT | CASTLLPGVRGELFF